The rows below give T cell receptor beta chains drawn from one sample of a study of T-cell memory formation after mild COVID-19. TCRdb redid the calling of the 5' RACE reads with MiXCR, one entry per CDR3 protein. Here the sample spans 550,000 to 650,000 distinct CDR3 sequences, 15% to 20% being singletons. Sequences were obtained from PBMCs or a T cell subset sorted from them (not recorded which). The receptors derive from an adult woman who had mild COVID-19 (a few samples of this study predate the infection). Cell type and time point are not known. CDR3s include the opening cysteine and the closing phenylalanine or tryptophan. The D gene is left open where the match is weak. Clone size is shown for a subset of rows, as once, few, many or a class of expanded clone.

j_call | clone_size | d_call | v_call | cdr3_aa | cdr3_nt
TRBJ2-3 | few | NA | TRBV5-1 | CASSLAAVLAGDTQYF | TGCGCCAGCAGCTTGGCAGCGGTCCTAGCCGGGGATACGCAGTATTTT
TRBJ1-2 | NA | TRBD1 | TRBV9 | CASSAVPLGGGAYGYTF | TGTGCCAGCAGCGCCGTCCCCCTCGGAGGGGGCGCGTATGGCTACACCTTC
TRBJ2-5 | NA | NA | TRBV11-1 | CASSLTEGARETQYF | TGTGCCAGCAGCTTAACGGAGGGGGCAAGAGAGACCCAGTACTTC
TRBJ2-1 | few | NA | TRBV12-3/TRBV12-4 | CASSRTGRNLLNEQFF | TGTGCCAGCAGTCGAACGGGCAGGAATTTGTTGAATGAGCAGTTCTTC
TRBJ2-2 | NA | NA | TRBV14 | CASSQQGWYTGELFF | TGTGCCAGCAGCCAGCAGGGATGGTACACCGGGGAGCTGTTTTTT
TRBJ2-7 | few | NA | TRBV18 | CASSPSVQGAYEQYF | TGTGCCAGCTCACCCTCCGTGCAGGGTGCCTACGAGCAGTACTTC
TRBJ2-1 | NA | NA | TRBV20-1 | CSVDGTRYNEQFF | TGCAGTGTCGACGGGACCCGCTACAATGAGCAGTTCTTC
TRBJ2-5 | few | TRBD1 | TRBV18 | CASSPTGTQETQYF | TGTGCCAGCTCACCGACAGGGACCCAAGAGACCCAGTACTTC
TRBJ2-6 | few | NA | TRBV20-1 | CSARDRSGANVLTF | TGCAGTGCTAGAGACAGATCCGGGGCCAACGTCCTGACTTTC
TRBJ1-4 | NA | TRBD1 | TRBV12-3/TRBV12-4 | CASSLRWGLRGQGDEKLFF | TGTGCCAGCAGTTTACGTTGGGGACTCAGAGGCCAGGGGGATGAAAAACTGTTTTTT
TRBJ2-5 | NA | TRBD2 | TRBV11-2 | CASSGLAGVWETQYF | TGTGCCAGCAGCGGACTAGCGGGGGTATGGGAGACCCAGTACTTC
TRBJ2-5 | few | NA | TRBV7-2 | CASSLVRLVRVRDLEKETQYF | TGTGCCAGCAGCTTAGTCCGACTAGTTCGAGTACGGGACCTGGAAAAAGAGACCCAGTACTTC
TRBJ1-2 | NA | NA | TRBV29-1 | CSVVSGRVYGYTF | TGCAGCGTTGTGTCTGGCAGAGTCTATGGCTACACCTTC
TRBJ2-7 | NA | NA | TRBV12-3/TRBV12-4 | CASSWDGHYEQYF | TGTGCCAGCAGCTGGGACGGACACTACGAGCAGTACTTC
TRBJ1-6 | few | NA | TRBV4-1 | CASSQEGRPLHF | TGCGCCAGCAGCCAAGAAGGGCGACCCCTCCACTTT
TRBJ1-6 | few | NA | TRBV5-1 | CATKGGNNSPLHF | TGCGCCACCAAGGGAGGAAATAATTCACCCCTCCACTTT
TRBJ1-2 | few | TRBD1 | TRBV4-1 | CASSQGQGIYGYTF | TGCGCCAGCAGCCAAGGACAGGGAATTTATGGCTACACCTTC
TRBJ2-1 | NA | TRBD2 | TRBV7-3 | CASKGRRAGARDEQFF | TGTGCCAGCAAGGGTAGGCGAGCGGGAGCGCGCGATGAGCAGTTCTTC
TRBJ2-1 | few | TRBD2 | TRBV7-3 | CASSIKTSGSPYNEQFF | TGTGCCAGCAGCATCAAGACTAGCGGGAGTCCCTACAATGAGCAGTTCTTC